These 27 T cell receptor beta chains share one sample of origin, sequenced in a study of blood T cell repertoires in COVID-19. Some clones are missing from TCRdb's copy, which holds only in-frame ones; the method was immunoSEQ multiplex PCR. Of approximately 150,000 clones detected, over 65% appear once; the ten largest clones hold less than 2.5%. Sequenced material: peripheral blood. Every receptor here comes from a man in his 70s with acute or convalescent COVID-19.

To note about this clone: Different DNA sequences within this sample yield the same CDR3. The chain has TRBV12-3 or TRBV12-4 and TRBJ1-1; possible D gene TRBD1, 6 bases. The CDR3 totals 12 residues. V was trimmed by 6 bases and J by 5 bases, leaving 10 bases between them. CDR3 nucleotide sequence: TGTGCCAGCAGCCTCACAGGGACTGAAGCTTTCTTT. Its protein is CASSLTGTEAFF.

This chain uses TRBV28 with TRBJ2-7; D possibly corresponds to TRBD2 (5 bases). Per the germline V gene, CDR1 is MDHEN and CDR2 is SYDVKM. Trimming left V 5 bases short and J 12 bases short, with 23 bases between. The CDR3 runs 14 residues. In nucleotides, the CDR3 is TGTGCCAGCAGTCGTCTCGGAACCGGGAATTTGGGGTACTTC. Translated: CASSRLGTGNLGYF.

This clone was detected a few times. J is TRBJ1-5 and V is TRBV7-2, with TRBD1 as a possible D gene (5 bases). The V gene's germline CDR1 is SGHTA and CDR2 FQGNSA. This CDR3 is built from 14 residues. V was cut by 3 bases and J by 3 bases, with 9 bases left in between. CDR3 sequence (DNA): TGTGCCAGCAGCTTTGGAGGGGTCAATCAGCCCCAGCATTTT. Its translation: CASSFGGVNQPQHF.

The gene calls are TRBV18 and TRBJ1-4; D possibly corresponds to TRBD1 (6 bases). The CDR3 is 15 residues long. V was clipped by 4 bases and J by 6 bases, with 15 bases between them. Germline values: CDR1 KGHSH, CDR2 LQKENI. CDR3 DNA sequence: TGTGCCAGCTCACGGAGTACAGGGTCGGATGAAAAACTGTTTTTT. Translation: CASSRSTGSDEKLFF. Looking up the rest from reference TRBV18 and TRBJ1-4 gives the full variable domain: NAGVMQNPRHLVRRRGQEARLRCSPMKGHSHVYWYRQLPEEGLKFMVYLQKENIIDESGMPKERFSAEFPKEGPSILRIQQVVRGDSAAYFCASSRSTGSDEKLFFGSGTQLSVL.

The rearrangement links TRBV6-4 to TRBJ1-1, with unresolved D. The CDR3 has 13 amino acids. The V gene lost 8 bases and the J gene lost 3 bases, with 13 bases spanning the gap. Germline V gene data show CDR1 as MRHNA and CDR2 as SNTAGT. This chain's CDR3 is CASFELWDTEAFF. CDR3 bases: TGTGCCAGCTTCGAACTATGGGACACTGAAGCTTTCTTT.

This clone has only a few counts. This chain links TRBV20-1 with TRBJ2-2; TRBD2 aligns across 7 bases. Germline V gives CDR1 DFQATT, CDR2 SNEGSKA (reference sequence). This CDR3 is 15 amino acids long. J was trimmed by 1 base and V by 3 bases; bases with no gene match: 5. The DNA for the CDR3 is TGCAGTGCTAGTGATGGGAGGGGGAACACCGGGGAGCTGTTTTTT. It encodes CSASDGRGNTGELFF.

This clone came up once. The V and J genes are TRBV12-5 and TRBJ2-3; TRBD2 matches 7 bases. V gave up 8 bases and J gave up 0 bases; unmatched junction bases: 8. The CDR3 spans 15 residues. The germline gives CDR1 LGHNT, CDR2 FRNRAP. The CDR3, as DNA: TGTGCTAGTTCCGGGGGAGGGATCAGCACAGATACGCAGTATTTT. Amino acids: CASSGGGISTDTQYF.

This sequence joins TRBV7-8 and TRBJ1-4; a weak D match, TRBD1 (6 bases). Germline CDR1 is SGHVS and CDR2 is FQNEAQ. Deletions cut 3 bases from V and 5 bases from J, with 10 bases between. This CDR3 comprises 14 residues. CDR3 bases: TGTGCCAGCAGCTTGACAGGAGCAAATGAAAAACTGTTTTTT. Its translation: CASSLTGANEKLFF.

The chain combines TRBV6-5 with TRBJ2-7; TRBD2 matches 9 bases. Germline V gene sequence: CDR1 MNHEY, CDR2 SVGAGI. The CDR3 runs to 15 residues. J was trimmed by 3 bases and V by 2 bases; bases with no gene match: 5. The CDR3 spells CASSYGLAGFYEQYF. In DNA form, the CDR3 reads TGTGCCAGCAGTTACGGGCTAGCGGGGTTCTACGAGCAGTACTTC.

The sample holds a few counts of this clone. This chain links TRBV7-9 with TRBJ1-3, with a tentative D call TRBD1 (5 bases). Trimming removed 5 bases from V and 0 bases from J, with 11 bases in between. Germline CDR1 and CDR2: SEHNR and FQNEAQ (reference sequence). CDR3 size: 15 residues. CDR3 in DNA: TGTGCCAGCAGCCCCGGGGGGAGCTCTGGAAACACCATATATTTT. This encodes CASSPGGSSGNTIYF.

The V gene is TRBV12-3 or TRBV12-4, the J gene TRBJ1-1; 7 positions match TRBD1. This CDR3 is 12 amino acids long. V shed 4 bases and J 7 bases; nucleotides not matched to a gene: 3. CDR3 in amino acids: CASSSQGNEAFF. The CDR3 bases are TGTGCCAGCAGTTCACAGGGGAATGAAGCTTTCTTT.

This chain joins TRBV19 and TRBJ1-2, with TRBD1 identical over 7 bases. CDR1 is LNHDA and CDR2 is SQIVND in the germline V gene (reference sequence). The CDR3 totals 15 residues. The V and J ends lost 5 bases and 8 bases, in that order; junction bases with no gene match: 14. The CDR3 DNA sequence: TGTGCCAGTAGTCATTCCGACAGGGCCTCTCAGGGCTACACCTTC. Its protein product is CASSHSDRASQGYTF. Together with reference TRBV19 and TRBJ1-2, the CDR3 gives the full variable domain: DGGITQSPKYLFRKEGQNVTLSCEQNLNHDAMYWYRQDPGQGLRLIYYSQIVNDFQKGDIAEGYSVSREKKESFPLTVTSAQKNPTAFYLCASSHSDRASQGYTFGSGTRLTVV.

In this sample, this clone turned up a few times. The chain joins TRBV27 to TRBJ2-2; weak D call: TRBD1 (5 bases). Germline CDR1 is MNHEY and CDR2 is SMNVEV (reference sequence). Trimming took off 7 bases at V and 2 bases at J, with 14 bases between the two ends. The CDR3 totals 15 residues. Written as DNA, the CDR3 is TGTGCCAGCAAAAGCTTAGGGGCCAACACCGGGGAGCTGTTTTTT. This encodes CASKSLGANTGELFF.

DNA of the CDR3: TGTGCCACCCTTAGGAGGCGGGCGAGGGCGTTGGGCTCCTACAATGAGCAGTTCTTC. Translating it yields CATLRRRARALGSYNEQFF. This chain links TRBV24-1 with TRBJ2-1; a possible D gene is TRBD2 (5 bases). This CDR3 has 19 amino acids. With 9 bases removed from V and 0 bases from J, the gap between germline ends came to 26 bases. Per the germline V gene, CDR1 is KGHDR and CDR2 is SFDVKD.

This chain connects TRBV19 to TRBJ1-2; 7 nucleotides match TRBD1. Germline V gene lookup returns CDR1 LNHDA and CDR2 SQIVND (reference sequence). The CDR3 covers 15 residues. The V gene end was trimmed by 4 bases and the J gene end by 0 bases; junction bases not matched to a gene: 5. The CDR3 loop reads CASSTGTAANYGYTF. As DNA, the CDR3 is TGTGCCAGTAGTACCGGGACAGCAGCTAACTATGGCTACACCTTC.

The chain joins TRBV7-6 to TRBJ2-7; 7 bases are a match to TRBD1. The CDR3 is made up of 13 amino acids. After removal of 5 bases from V and 3 bases from J, the junction contained 4 bases not matched to a gene. Germline-derived CDR1 and CDR2 are SGHVS and FNYEAQ. The CDR3 DNA reads as TGTGCCAGCAGCCCCAGACAGGGCTACGAGCAGTACTTC. This sequence encodes CASSPRQGYEQYF.

The gene calls are TRBV30 and TRBJ2-2; 11 nucleotides match TRBD1. Germline CDR1 GTSNPN, CDR2 SVGIG (reference sequence). The length of the CDR3 is 17 residues. Losses at the gene ends were 0 bases for V and 3 bases for J; bases not matched to a gene: 6. The CDR3 sequence is CAWSVPRTGGYTGELFF. DNA for the CDR3: TGTGCCTGGAGTGTACCCAGGACAGGGGGCTACACCGGGGAGCTGTTTTTT. The full variable domain, in which reference TRBV30 and TRBJ2-2 provide the parts outside the CDR3, is SQTIHQWPATLVQPVGSPLSLECTVEGTSNPNLYWYRQAAGRGLQLLFYSVGIGQISSEVPQNLSASRPQDRQFILSSKKLLLSDSGFYLCAWSVPRTGGYTGELFFGEGSRLTVL.

V and J are TRBV11-1 and TRBJ2-7; 8 bases fit TRBD1. Germline CDR1 reads SGHAT; CDR2 reads FQDESV (reference sequence). The CDR3 contains 14 residues. J lost 5 bases, V lost 3 bases, and 6 bases had no gene match. The CDR3 sequence is CASSLADRDHEQYF. The DNA for the CDR3 is TGTGCCAGCAGCTTGGCGGACAGGGACCACGAGCAGTACTTC.

The chain recombines TRBV27 with TRBJ2-5; 8 bases are a match to TRBD1. The germline V gene has CDR1 MNHEY and CDR2 SMNVEV (reference sequence). This CDR3 region has 13 residues. Trimming at V came to 5 bases and at J to 5 bases, leaving 4 bases not matched to a gene. The CDR3 sequence: CASSPRTGETQYF. In DNA, the CDR3 is TGTGCCAGCAGTCCCCGGACAGGGGAGACCCAGTACTTC.

The chain couples TRBV6-2 or TRBV6-3 to TRBJ2-7; 8 bases match TRBD1. The ends lost 3 bases at V and 3 bases at J; junction bases unmatched: 7. The CDR3 loop spans 15 amino acids. The germline CDR1 and CDR2 sequences are MNHEY and SVGEGT. As DNA, the CDR3 is TGTGCCAGCAGTTATGACCGCAGGGGGCACTACGAGCAGTACTTC. It yields the protein CASSYDRRGHYEQYF.

The sample holds one count of this clone. V gene TRBV7-6 combines with J gene TRBJ2-1; 12 bases align to TRBD2. Germline V gene lookup returns CDR1 SGHVS and CDR2 FNYEAQ. V shed 1 base, J shed 0 bases, and the junction held 13 bases outside the gene matches. The CDR3 sequence is 21 residues long. This chain's CDR3 is CASSLEQGLAGFDPSYNEQFF. CDR3 sequence (DNA): TGTGCCAGCAGCTTAGAACAAGGACTAGCGGGATTCGATCCCTCCTACAATGAGCAGTTCTTC.

Comment on this clone: Additional DNA sequences in this sample encode the identical CDR3. The chain uses TRBV2 and TRBJ1-2; 10 bases align to TRBD1. CDR1 SNHLY and CDR2 FYNNEI come from the germline V gene. V gave up 6 bases and J gave up 8 bases; unmatched junction bases: 9. The CDR3 covers 14 residues. In DNA, the CDR3 is TGTGCCAGCAGGGGAACTGGACAGGGGGGAGGCTACACCTTC. As protein: CASRGTGQGGGYTF. Based on the CDR3 plus reference TRBV2 and TRBJ1-2, the full variable domain is EPEVTQTPSHQVTQMGQEVILRCVPISNHLYFYWYRQILGQKVEFLVSFYNNEISEKSEIFDDQFSVERPDGSNFTLKIRSTKLEDSAMYFCASRGTGQGGGYTFGSGTRLTVV.

The chain employs TRBV28 and TRBJ1-5, with D possibly TRBD1 on 5 matching bases. Germline-derived CDR1 and CDR2 are MDHEN and SYDVKM. The V end lost 6 bases, the J end lost 8 bases, and 11 bases lay between the germline ends. This CDR3 has 12 residues. The CDR3 reads CASRGDFEPQHF. CDR3 nucleotides: TGTGCCAGCAGAGGGGATTTTGAGCCCCAGCATTTT.

The chain employs TRBV5-1 and TRBJ1-3; 9 nucleotides line up with TRBD1. Trimming removed 4 bases from V and 8 bases from J; junction bases left unmatched: 4. Germline V gives CDR1 SGHRS, CDR2 YFSETQ. This CDR3 contains 13 residues. CDR3 amino acids: CASSRDRADTIYF. The CDR3 coding sequence is TGCGCCAGCAGCAGGGACAGGGCCGACACCATATATTTT.

There are a few counts of this clone. The V call is TRBV4-2, the J call TRBJ1-1; D remains unclear. The CDR3 is 15 amino acids. The V gene's germline CDR1 is LGHNA and CDR2 YNFKEQ. V was cut by 2 bases and J by 4 bases, with 14 bases left in between. CDR3: CASSQSAGRITEAFF. The CDR3, as DNA: TGTGCCAGCAGCCAATCCGCGGGGAGGATCACTGAAGCTTTCTTT.

The CDR3 DNA reads as TGCGCCAGCAGCGGGCCATACAATGAGCAGTTCTTC. It yields the protein CASSGPYNEQFF. The V and J genes are TRBV5-1 and TRBJ2-1; no clear D. In germline, CDR1 is SGHRS, CDR2 YFSETQ. CDR3 length: 12 residues. V was trimmed by 4 bases and J by 4 bases, leaving 6 bases between them. The full variable domain, completed using reference TRBV5-1 and TRBJ2-1, is KAGVTQTPRYLIKTRGQQVTLSCSPISGHRSVSWYQQTPGQGLQFLFEYFSETQRNKGNFPGRFSGRQFSNSRSEMNVSTLELGDSALYLCASSGPYNEQFFGPGTRLTVL.

The genes are TRBV6-1 and TRBJ1-4, with a tentative D call TRBD1 (6 bases). Germline assignment: CDR1 MNHNS and CDR2 SASEGT. The CDR3 is made up of 14 amino acids. V was shortened by 2 bases and J by 9 bases, with 13 bases between the two germline ends. The CDR3 sequence is CASSEIRQAQKLFF. The CDR3 nucleotides are TGTGCCAGCAGTGAAATAAGACAGGCGCAAAAACTGTTTTTT.